The 10 T cell receptor beta chains below were found in one sample sequenced in a study of blood T cell repertoires in COVID-19. Clones were read by immunoSEQ multiplex PCR, and TCRdb kept only the in-frame ones, dropping some. The sample lists 150,000 to 200,000 clones; about four fifths were seen once. The material sequenced was peripheral blood. The receptors stem from a woman of 80 years or more with COVID-19, enrolled during active disease.

The chain couples TRBV14 to TRBJ2-1; 7 bases line up with TRBD2. The CDR3 runs to 13 residues. V gave up 1 base and J gave up 6 bases; unmatched junction bases: 0. Germline loops: CDR1 SGHDN, CDR2 FVKESK. CDR3 DNA sequence: TGTGCCAGCAGCCAAGGACTAGCCAATGAGCAGTTCTTC. This gives the protein CASSQGLANEQFF.

The chain carries TRBV6-6 and TRBJ1-3; 7 bases map to TRBD1. V lost 3 bases to trimming and J lost 2 bases; unmatched junction nucleotides: 4. The CDR3 covers 15 residues. Per germline, CDR1 MNHNY and CDR2 SVGAGI (reference sequence). In DNA form, the CDR3 reads TGTGCCAGCAGTTATGCAGGGGGACCTGGAAACACCATATATTTT. Protein product: CASSYAGGPGNTIYF.

The genes are TRBV6-5 and TRBJ2-2; 8 bases line up with TRBD1. The trim removed 6 bases at V and 4 bases at J, leaving 4 bases unmatched. CDR3 size: 14 residues. Per the germline V gene, CDR1 is MNHEY and CDR2 is SVGAGI. The CDR3 here is CASRRDRSTGELFF. Here the CDR3 DNA reads TGTGCCAGCAGGAGGGACAGGAGCACCGGGGAGCTGTTTTTT.

The V gene is TRBV5-1, the J gene TRBJ1-1; D not certain. Deletions cut 2 bases from V and 2 bases from J, with 13 bases between. The germline V gene encodes CDR1 SGHRS and CDR2 YFSETQ. The CDR3 covers 15 residues. CDR3 residues: CASSFMEGFNTEAFF. In nucleotides, the CDR3 is TGCGCCAGCAGCTTTATGGAGGGATTTAACACTGAAGCTTTCTTT.

The chain links TRBV28 to TRBJ2-1, with D possibly being TRBD1 (8 bases). V lost 6 bases and J 4 bases, leaving 19 bases between the germline ends. This CDR3 spans 16 amino acids. The germline V gene has CDR1 MDHEN and CDR2 SYDVKM. The CDR3 sequence: CASRATGGLTYNEQFF. The DNA of the CDR3 is TGTGCCAGCAGGGCAACAGGGGGACTAACATACAATGAGCAGTTCTTC.

The chain is built from TRBV6-2 or TRBV6-3 and TRBJ1-2; D unclear. Germline V gives CDR1 MNHEY, CDR2 SVGEGT. The V end lost 0 bases, the J end lost 5 bases, and 10 bases lay between the germline ends. CDR3 size: 14 residues. In DNA, the CDR3 is TGTGCCAGCAGTTACTCGAGCACCTATTATGGCTACACCTTC. Amino acid sequence: CASSYSSTYYGYTF.

The chain uses TRBV4-3 and TRBJ2-7; tentative D call: TRBD1 (6 bases). Trimming took 0 bases from V and 3 from J, leaving 12 bases between them. There are 15 residues in the CDR3. In germline, CDR1 is LGHNA, CDR2 YSLEER. The CDR3 sequence: CASSQDPGDGYEQYF. CDR3 sequence (DNA): TGCGCCAGCAGCCAAGATCCAGGGGACGGCTACGAGCAGTACTTC.

Comments on this clone: Other DNA sequences of this sample code for an identical CDR3. The chain couples TRBV3-1 (or the pseudogene TRBV3-2) to TRBJ1-1, with D tentatively TRBD1 (5 bases). Germline assignment: CDR1 LGHDT and CDR2 YNNKEL (reference sequence). Deletions cut 0 bases from V and 5 bases from J, with 7 bases between. This CDR3 comprises 13 residues. The CDR3, as DNA: TGTGCCAGCAGCCAAGATCGGGGGACTGAAGCTTTCTTT. Protein sequence: CASSQDRGTEAFF.

The V and J genes are TRBV5-1 and TRBJ2-1; 8 bases map to TRBD1. The V gene end was trimmed by 2 bases and the J gene end by 6 bases; junction bases not matched to a gene: 4. This CDR3 spans 14 amino acids. Per germline, CDR1 SGHRS and CDR2 YFSETQ. CDR3 in amino acids: CASSFWTGPNEQFF. CDR3 DNA sequence: TGCGCCAGCAGCTTCTGGACAGGGCCCAATGAGCAGTTCTTC.

The chain recombines TRBV7-3 with TRBJ2-7; D is unresolved. The germline V gene has CDR1 SGHTA and CDR2 FQGTGA. The CDR3 has 14 amino acids. V was shortened by 1 base and J by 2 bases, with 9 bases between the two germline ends. The CDR3 nucleotides read TGTGCCAGCAGCTTAAAAACAGCAGCCTACGAGCAGTACTTC. As protein: CASSLKTAAYEQYF.